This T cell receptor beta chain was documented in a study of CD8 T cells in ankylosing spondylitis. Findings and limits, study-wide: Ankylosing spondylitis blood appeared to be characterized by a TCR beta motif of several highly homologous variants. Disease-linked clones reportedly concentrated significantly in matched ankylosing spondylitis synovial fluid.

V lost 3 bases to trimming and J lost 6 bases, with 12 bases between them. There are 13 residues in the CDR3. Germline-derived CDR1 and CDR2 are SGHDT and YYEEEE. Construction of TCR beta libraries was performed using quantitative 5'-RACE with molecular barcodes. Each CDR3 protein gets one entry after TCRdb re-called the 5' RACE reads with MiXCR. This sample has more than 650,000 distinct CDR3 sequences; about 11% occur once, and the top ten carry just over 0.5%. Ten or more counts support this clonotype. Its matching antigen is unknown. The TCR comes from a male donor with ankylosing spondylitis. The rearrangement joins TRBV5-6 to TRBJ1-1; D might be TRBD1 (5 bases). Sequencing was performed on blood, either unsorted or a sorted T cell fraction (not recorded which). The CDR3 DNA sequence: TGTGCCAGCAGCTGGGACGTTCGAGCTGAAGCTTTCTTT. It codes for CASSWDVRAEAFF.